A single sample is the source of the 30 T cell receptor beta chains below, sequenced in a study of OX40 agonist ivuxolimab in advanced cancers. Sequenced by immunoSEQ multiplex PCR; TCRdb stores in-frame clones only, minus some. The sample holds 65,000 to 70,000 clones, 80% to 85% seen once. The specimen comprised CD4+ or CD8+ T cells sorted from blood, sampled in a trial of the OX40 agonist ivuxolimab. These receptors originate from an adult with an advanced solid tumor such as melanoma, head and neck, liver or kidney cancer.

The chain has TRBV19 and TRBJ2-7, with unresolved D. V lost 5 bases, J lost 5 bases, and 16 bases lay in between. This CDR3 has 14 amino acids. Germline CDR1 and CDR2: LNHDA and SQIVND (reference sequence). The CDR3 region is CASSVPAGIDEQYF. CDR3 bases: TGTGCCAGTAGTGTCCCGGCCGGCATAGACGAGCAGTACTTC.

The J gene is TRBJ1-2, the V gene TRBV15; TRBD1 might be the D (5 bases). V lost 3 bases and J 6 bases, leaving 11 bases between the germline ends. The CDR3 loop spans 13 amino acids. Germline values: CDR1 LNHNV, CDR2 YYDKDF (reference sequence). The CDR3 DNA is TGTGCCACCAGCAGTTTCCAGGGTGATGGCTACACCTTC. Translating it yields CATSSFQGDGYTF. Using reference TRBV15 and TRBJ1-2 for the parts outside the CDR3, the full variable domain is DAMVIQNPRYQVTQFGKPVTLSCSQTLNHNVMYWYQQKSSQAPKLLFHYYDKDFNNEADTPDNFQSRRPNTSFCFLDIRSPGLGDTAMYLCATSSFQGDGYTFGSGTRLTVV.

This sequence joins TRBV7-9 and TRBJ2-6, with D unclear. V lost 5 bases and J lost 4, with 12 bases in between. Per germline, CDR1 SEHNR and CDR2 FQNEAQ (reference sequence). The CDR3 extends over 15 amino acids. The CDR3 loop reads CASSLDRLGANVLTF. CDR3 DNA sequence: TGTGCCAGCAGCCTTGACCGCCTCGGGGCCAACGTCCTGACTTTC.

This clone showed up just a few times. The chain is built from TRBV5-6 and TRBJ2-7, with 8 bases fitting TRBD1. V shed 4 bases and J 7 bases; nucleotides not matched to a gene: 13. CDR1 is SGHDT and CDR2 is YYEEEE in the germline V gene. The length of the CDR3 is 15 residues. The DNA of the CDR3 is TGTGCCAGCAGCCTACTCGGACAGGGTTCGGAGGAGCAGTACTTC. Its protein is CASSLLGQGSEEQYF. The full variable domain, its missing parts supplied by reference TRBV5-6 and TRBJ2-7, is DAGVTQSPTHLIKTRGQQVTLRCSPKSGHDTVSWYQQALGQGPQFIFQYYEEEERQRGNFPDRFSGHQFPNYSSELNVNALLLGDSALYLCASSLLGQGSEEQYFGPGTRLTVT.

V and J are TRBV5-4 and TRBJ2-3; D is perhaps TRBD2 (6 bases). Trimming stripped 3 bases from V and 0 bases from J, with 11 bases between. Germline CDR1 SGHNT, CDR2 YYREEE (reference sequence). The length of the CDR3 is 15 residues. As DNA, the CDR3 is TGTGCCAGCAGCTGGGACCGGGGGAGCACAGATACGCAGTATTTT. It yields the protein CASSWDRGSTDTQYF.

The chain joins TRBV6-1 to TRBJ2-3, with 8 positions matching TRBD2. This CDR3 has 15 residues. The V and J ends lost 5 bases and 0 bases, in that order; junction bases with no gene match: 4. Germline lookup yields CDR1 MNHNS and CDR2 SASEGT. CDR3 sequence (DNA): TGTGCCAGCAGTCTACTAGCGGCCAGCACAGATACGCAGTATTTT. Its protein product is CASSLLAASTDTQYF.

The gene calls are TRBV21-1 and TRBJ2-7; TRBD2 is the table's D call and was not checked against the DNA. TRBV21-1 is assigned pseudogene status. The length of the CDR3 is 15 residues. The CDR3 DNA is TGTGCCAGCAGCAAAGGCGGAGGCTTGGGGTACGAGCAGTACTTC. This codes for CASSKGGGLGYEQYF.

This rearrangement joins TRBV5-1 to TRBJ2-7; TRBD2 is a possible D gene (6 bases). The CDR3 runs to 15 residues. The V end lost 0 bases, the J end lost 2 bases, and 12 bases lay between the germline ends. Germline V lookup: CDR1 SGHRS, CDR2 YFSETQ. In nucleotides, the CDR3 is TGCGCCAGCAGCTTGGCCGGCGGGAACCCCTACGAGCAGTACTTC. Translated, it gives CASSLAGGNPYEQYF.

This chain connects TRBV7-9 to TRBJ2-7; no definite D call. Germline values: CDR1 SEHNR, CDR2 FQNEAQ (reference sequence). V lost 5 bases, J lost 2 bases, and 16 bases lay in between. CDR3 length: 15 residues. Written as DNA, the CDR3 is TGTGCCAGCAGCCCCGACTCCGGAGCCGCCTACGAGCAGTACTTC. Its protein is CASSPDSGAAYEQYF.

The chain uses TRBV2 and TRBJ2-7, with D possibly TRBD2 on 5 matching bases. V lost 10 bases, J lost 3 bases, and 19 bases lay in between. This CDR3 contains 14 residues. CDR1 and CDR2 (germline): SNHLY, FYNNEI. This CDR3 reads CATSNDRGFYEQYF. The CDR3 region has the DNA TGTGCCACCTCGAACGACCGGGGATTCTACGAGCAGTACTTC. The variable domain in full, completed from reference TRBV2 and TRBJ2-7, reads EPEVTQTPSHQVTQMGQEVILRCVPISNHLYFYWYRQILGQKVEFLVSFYNNEISEKSEIFDDQFSVERPDGSNFTLKIRSTKLEDSAMYFCATSNDRGFYEQYFGPGTRLTVT.

V gene TRBV10-1 combines with J gene TRBJ2-7; D gene uncertain. Germline V gene data show CDR1 as WNHNN and CDR2 as SYGVQD (reference sequence). The CDR3 has 14 amino acids. V lost 0 bases and J lost 6, with 12 bases in between. The CDR3 sequence: CASSESGEFGEQYF. The CDR3 DNA follows: TGCGCCAGCAGTGAGTCCGGAGAATTCGGCGAGCAGTACTTC.

The gene calls are TRBV27 and TRBJ2-7; 8 nucleotides agree with TRBD1. This CDR3 is built from 15 residues. Germline V gene data show CDR1 as MNHEY and CDR2 as SMNVEV (reference sequence). V gave up 3 bases and J gave up 1 base; unmatched junction bases: 5. This chain's CDR3 is CASSLGQGASYEQYF. In DNA form, the CDR3 reads TGTGCCAGCAGTTTGGGGCAGGGGGCATCCTACGAGCAGTACTTC.

This chain links TRBV28 with TRBJ1-5; no clear D. CDR1 and CDR2 (germline): MDHEN, SYDVKM. V lost 6 bases and J 1 base, leaving 13 bases between the germline ends. The CDR3 is made up of 15 amino acids. The CDR3, as DNA: TGTGCCAGCAGCCCGACCGAAAAGAGCAATCAGCCCCAGCATTTT. Amino acid sequence: CASSPTEKSNQPQHF.

Note on this clone: Other DNA sequences in this sample translate to the same CDR3. The J gene is TRBJ2-7, the V gene TRBV10-3; D unresolved. The V gene's germline CDR1 is ENHRY and CDR2 SYGVKD. V lost 2 bases, J lost 4 bases, and 6 bases lay in between. The CDR3 has 12 amino acids. DNA for the CDR3: TGTGCCATCAGTGAGGGTTATTACGAGCAGTACTTC. It specifies CAISEGYYEQYF.

The chain carries TRBV7-9 and TRBJ1-1, with TRBD1 identical over 8 bases. The V gene end was trimmed by 2 bases and the J gene end by 7 bases; junction bases not matched to a gene: 12. Germline CDR1 is SEHNR and CDR2 is FQNEAQ (reference sequence). The CDR3 extends over 16 amino acids. This CDR3 reads CASSLTETGDNLEAFF. Here the CDR3 DNA reads TGTGCCAGCAGCTTAACCGAGACAGGGGATAACCTTGAAGCTTTCTTT. Full variable domain (missing parts from reference TRBV7-9 and TRBJ1-1): DTGVSQNPRHKITKRGQNVTFRCDPISEHNRLYWYRQTLGQGPEFLTYFQNEAQLEKSRLLSDRFSAERPKGSFSTLEIQRTEQGDSAMYLCASSLTETGDNLEAFFGQGTRLTVV.

This sequence joins TRBV18 and TRBJ2-5; no definite D call. In germline, CDR1 is KGHSH, CDR2 LQKENI. The length of the CDR3 is 13 residues. V was clipped by 2 bases and J by 5 bases, with 9 bases between them. CDR3 in amino acids: CASSPKTSETQYF. DNA of the CDR3: TGTGCCAGCTCACCAAAGACCTCGGAGACCCAGTACTTC.

The chain links TRBV14 to TRBJ2-7; 8 nucleotides match TRBD1. CDR3 length: 15 residues. Germline V gene lookup returns CDR1 SGHDN and CDR2 FVKESK. V gave up 2 bases and J gave up 6 bases; unmatched junction bases: 9. The CDR3 reads CASSQSRGRRTEQYF. CDR3 DNA: TGTGCCAGCAGCCAATCCAGGGGGCGAAGAACCGAGCAGTACTTC.

The chain is built from TRBV20-1 and TRBJ1-2; D is unresolved. Trimming removed 1 base from V and 4 bases from J, with 4 bases in between. Looked up from germline, CDR1 is DFQATT and CDR2 is SNEGSKA (reference sequence). The CDR3 runs 11 residues. In nucleotides, the CDR3 is TGCAGTGCTAGAGTGGGCTATGGCTACACCTTC. It yields the protein CSARVGYGYTF.

J is TRBJ1-1 and V is TRBV19; TRBD1 is a possible D gene (5 bases). The V gene lost 5 bases and the J gene lost 3 bases, with 13 bases spanning the gap. The CDR3 has 14 residues. Germline-derived CDR1 and CDR2 are LNHDA and SQIVND (reference sequence). This CDR3 is CASSAITRDTEAFF. In DNA, the CDR3 is TGTGCCAGTAGTGCAATAACCAGGGACACTGAAGCTTTCTTT.

This clone has just one count. The chain employs TRBV7-8 and TRBJ2-5, with 9 bases matching TRBD1. After removal of 6 bases from V and 4 bases from J, the junction contained 6 bases not matched to a gene. The germline V gene has CDR1 SGHVS and CDR2 FQNEAQ. The CDR3 loop spans 14 amino acids. DNA of the CDR3: TGTGCCAGCAGTTATAACAGGGGGCGAGAGACCCAGTACTTC. Translation gives CASSYNRGRETQYF.

The chain carries TRBV2 and TRBJ2-2; the D gene could be TRBD1 or TRBD2 (6 bases each). Looked up from germline, CDR1 is SNHLY and CDR2 is FYNNEI. The V and J ends lost 8 bases and 6 bases respectively, with 13 bases between them. The CDR3 consists of 13 residues. The CDR3 DNA sequence: TGTGCCAGCGGGGGGCGGAAGCCCGGGGAGCTGTTTTTT. Protein: CASGGRKPGELFF.

The chain combines TRBV19 with TRBJ2-6; D assignment may be TRBD1 or TRBD2 (5 bases each). The CDR3 contains 16 residues. V gave up 6 bases and J gave up 0 bases, with 12 bases separating them. CDR1 LNHDA and CDR2 SQIVND come from the germline V gene (reference sequence). The DNA for the CDR3 is TGTGCCAGTAGCCTGGGACGTCCCTCTGGGGCCAACGTCCTGACTTTC. Its translation: CASSLGRPSGANVLTF.

The genes are TRBV2 and TRBJ2-2, with a weak D call TRBD1 (5 bases). This CDR3 is 15 amino acids long. Germline lookup yields CDR1 SNHLY and CDR2 FYNNEI. The V and J ends lost 2 bases and 6 bases respectively, with 13 bases between them. The CDR3 loop is CASSERSGNPGELFF. For the CDR3, the DNA is TGTGCCAGCAGTGAAAGGTCAGGGAATCCCGGGGAGCTGTTTTTT.

This chain uses TRBV10-3 with TRBJ2-3, with D tentatively TRBD1 (5 bases). Germline CDR1 and CDR2: ENHRY and SYGVKD. The germline V and J ends were trimmed by 7 bases and 3 bases, with 11 bases remaining between them. CDR3 size: 13 residues. The CDR3 coding sequence is TGTGCCATCAACGACAGATTTACAGATACGCAGTATTTT. As protein: CAINDRFTDTQYF.

The rearrangement joins TRBV9 to TRBJ2-5; 10 bases match TRBD2. The CDR3 is 17 residues long. CDR1 and CDR2 from the germline V gene are SGDLS and YYNGEE. The V gene end was trimmed by 0 bases and the J gene end by 5 bases; junction bases not matched to a gene: 10. This CDR3 is CASSVGVGLAGVETQYF. The CDR3 bases are TGTGCCAGCAGCGTAGGAGTAGGTCTAGCGGGAGTGGAGACCCAGTACTTC.

The V call is TRBV18, the J call TRBJ1-4; unclear D gene. The V end lost 3 bases, the J end lost 5 bases, and 7 bases lay between the germline ends. CDR1 KGHSH and CDR2 LQKENI come from the germline V gene. The CDR3 covers 13 residues. CDR3 in amino acids: CASSPRQNEKLFF. As DNA, the CDR3 is TGTGCCAGCTCACCGCGGCAGAATGAAAAACTGTTTTTT.

The V call is TRBV5-4, the J call TRBJ1-1, with TRBD1 matching 7 bases. Germline CDR1 reads SGHNT; CDR2 reads YYREEE (reference sequence). This CDR3 is 14 amino acids long. The ends lost 4 bases at V and 0 bases at J; junction bases unmatched: 3. The CDR3 sequence is CASSRGQMNTEAFF. The CDR3 DNA reads TGTGCCAGCAGCAGGGGACAGATGAACACTGAAGCTTTCTTT.

V and J are TRBV9 and TRBJ2-3; maybe TRBD1 (7 bases). V shed 4 bases and J shed 2 bases, with 20 bases lying between them. Germline CDR1 reads SGDLS; CDR2 reads YYNGEE. CDR3 length: 17 amino acids. The CDR3 protein is CASSPRGDPPYTDTQYF. The CDR3 DNA sequence: TGTGCCAGCAGCCCCAGGGGGGACCCCCCTTACACAGATACGCAGTATTTT.

This clone appeared a few times. V usage is TRBV5-6 and J usage is TRBJ2-5; no clear D gene. This CDR3 region has 13 residues. Germline values: CDR1 SGHDT, CDR2 YYEEEE. Trimming removed 0 bases from V and 2 bases from J, with 5 bases in between. CDR3 in amino acids: CASSLGSQETQYF. In DNA, the CDR3 is TGTGCCAGCAGCTTGGGCTCGCAAGAGACCCAGTACTTC.

V and J are TRBV5-1 and TRBJ2-3; no definite D call. Germline CDR1 is SGHRS and CDR2 is YFSETQ. CDR3 length equals 14 residues. The V and J ends lost 5 bases and 4 bases respectively, with 14 bases between them. The CDR3 sequence is CASRLGGFADTQYF. CDR3 nucleotides: TGCGCCAGCAGACTGGGTGGGTTTGCAGATACGCAGTATTTT.